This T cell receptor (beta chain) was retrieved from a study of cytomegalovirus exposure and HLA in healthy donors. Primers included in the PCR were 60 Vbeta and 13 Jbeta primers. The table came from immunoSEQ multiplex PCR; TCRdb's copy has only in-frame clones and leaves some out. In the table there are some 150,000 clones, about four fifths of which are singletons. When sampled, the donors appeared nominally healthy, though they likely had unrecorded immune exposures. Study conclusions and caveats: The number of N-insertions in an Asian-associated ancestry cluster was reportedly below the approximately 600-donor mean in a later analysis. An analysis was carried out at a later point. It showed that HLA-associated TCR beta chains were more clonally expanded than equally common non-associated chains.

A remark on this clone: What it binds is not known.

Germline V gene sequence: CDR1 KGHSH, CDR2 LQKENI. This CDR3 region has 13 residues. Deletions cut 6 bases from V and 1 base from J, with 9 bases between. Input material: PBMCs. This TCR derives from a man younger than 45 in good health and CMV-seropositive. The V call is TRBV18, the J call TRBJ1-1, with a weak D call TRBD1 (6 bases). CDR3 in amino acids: CASSRDKNTEAFF. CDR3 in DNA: TGTGCCAGCTCCCGGGACAAGAACACTGAAGCTTTCTTT.